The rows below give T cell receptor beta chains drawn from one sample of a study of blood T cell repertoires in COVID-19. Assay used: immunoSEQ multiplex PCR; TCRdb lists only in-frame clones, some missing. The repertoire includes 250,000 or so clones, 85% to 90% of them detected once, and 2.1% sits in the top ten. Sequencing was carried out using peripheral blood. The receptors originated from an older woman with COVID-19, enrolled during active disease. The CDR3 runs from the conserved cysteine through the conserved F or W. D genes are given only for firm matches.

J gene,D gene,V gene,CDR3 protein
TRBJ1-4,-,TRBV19,CASSINGNEKLFF
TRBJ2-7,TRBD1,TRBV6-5,CASTLTGGNEQYF
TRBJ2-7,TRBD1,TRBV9,CASSSRDREFEQYF
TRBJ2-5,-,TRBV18,CASSQTREETQYF
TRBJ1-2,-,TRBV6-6,CASSYAPGTTYGYTF
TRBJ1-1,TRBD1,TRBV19,CASSPKRERGRNTEAFF
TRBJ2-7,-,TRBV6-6,CASSFSSSPYEQYF
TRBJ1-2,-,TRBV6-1,CASSGGGVRPNYGYTF
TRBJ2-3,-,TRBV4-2,CASSQEKSSSPTDTQYF
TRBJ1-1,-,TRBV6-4,CASSVQMNTEAFF
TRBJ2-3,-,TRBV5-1,CASSRNWETDTQYF
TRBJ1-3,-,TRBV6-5,CASSYSSGNTIYF
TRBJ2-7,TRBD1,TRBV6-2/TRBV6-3,CASSPDREYDEQYF
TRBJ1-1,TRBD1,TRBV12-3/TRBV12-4,CASSQGQGAFF
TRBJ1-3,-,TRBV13,CASSLAGQGNTIYF
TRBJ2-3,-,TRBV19,CASASWESNTQYF
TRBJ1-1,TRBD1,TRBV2,CASRIGQGDTEAFF
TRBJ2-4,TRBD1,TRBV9,CASSPWDRKNIQYF
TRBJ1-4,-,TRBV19,CASSIGAMTNEKLFF
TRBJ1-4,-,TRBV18,CASSTSRGTNEKLFF